The T cell receptor beta chain described here comes from a study of cytomegalovirus exposure and HLA in healthy donors. The CDR3 totals 13 residues. Germline V gene lookup returns CDR1 ENHRY and CDR2 SYGVKD. Losses at the gene ends were 6 bases for V and 2 bases for J; bases not matched to a gene: 3. Study results and caveats: An observed cluster of highly shared sequence variants was recorded as a likely sequencing artifact. Later, TCR association rates were found to vary by HLA locus, highest for DRB1 and lowest for HLA-C.

This PCR relied on a set of 60 Vbeta primers and 13 Jbeta primers. Sequenced by immunoSEQ multiplex PCR; TCRdb stores in-frame clones only, minus some. The sample holds 95,000 to 100,000 clones; about 80% are singletons and the top ten take 6.5% to 9%. Notes on this clone: Its antigen is undetermined.

Sequences were obtained from PBMCs. The TCR originated in a man aged 40-55 years in good health and CMV-seropositive. The chain combines TRBV10-3 with TRBJ2-7, with 8 bases aligning to TRBD2. This chain's CDR3 is CAIRGTSTYEQYF. The CDR3 DNA reads TGTGCCATCAGAGGGACTAGTACCTACGAGCAGTACTTC.